This paragraph covers one T cell receptor beta chain sequence. The antigen it recognizes is unknown. No much larger clonotype is one base removed from it; base qualities were not supplied. The data were taken from a study of blood T cell repertoires in COVID-19 (dated by TCRdb to about 2020). General notes on the study: Samples covering the acute and convalescent phases of COVID-19 were provided by collaborators in the United States, Italy and Spain. The prospective study material was composed of cDNA or gDNA derived from T cells, B-cell-depleted T cells, or PBMCs. Deeply sampled blood TCRbeta repertoires from subjects exposed to, actively infected with, or recovered from COVID-19 were included in the dataset. The repertoires were released in a freely available public database meant as a resource for research on the immune response to SARS-CoV-2. Samples came from the ongoing ImmuneRACE study (first 160 participants) plus 1,254 subjects from 6 global collaborators. The sample metadata nearly always contained a de-identified subject ID, COVID-19 status, age in years and sex. Where available, HLA class I and class II types were obtained from metadata supplied by the sample provider rather than from assay-based typing. Results and caveats for the whole study, not just this receptor: The quantity of clinical and demographic metadata differed by source and by participant and was supplied without curation.

TCRbeta CDR3 regions were amplified from genomic DNA using the immunoSEQ Assay, a bias-controlled multiplex PCR. Regarding the original processing steps: The number of nucleated cells in each sample was estimated by amplification of reference gene primers within the assay. To quantify the absolute abundance of each unique TCRbeta CDR3 rearrangement, sequence reads were collapsed and filtered. For each sample, productive Simpson clonality was calculated by taking the square root of Simpson's diversity index across productive rearrangements. The clones in this table, taken by TCRdb from immuneACCESS, are in-frame only. Not every clone is retained; where verified, under half of the shortfall comes from an unresolved V gene, and the cause of the rest is unknown. D and trimming were read from the DNA, whereas the V and J calls and clone size are those reported in that table. Here the sample has 140,000 to 150,000 clones; roughly four fifths occur a single time. Jointly, the top ten make up nearly 15% of the sample.

The collaborating institutions used their own protocols to collect whole blood in K2EDTA tubes. For TCRbeta analysis, collaborators shipped samples as frozen whole blood, isolated PBMCs, or DNA extracted from either of those sample types. This TCR was recovered from a human donor with acute or convalescent COVID-19. The donor label of this sample is uncertain. Input material: peripheral blood.

The DNA is TGTGCCAGCGGAAGGGGGCATAATTCACCCCTCCACTTT. This translates into CASGRGHNSPLHF. This chain joins TRBV14 to TRBJ1-6; 7 central bases correspond to TRBD1. Trimming accounts for 8 bases at V and 5 bases at J, while the number of junction bases matched to no gene is 3. There are 13 amino acids in the CDR3, from cysteine to phenylalanine inclusive. Kept here is only the CDR3 DNA, which spans 39 bases and is read in frame from base 1. CDR1 SGHDN and CDR2 FVKESK were looked up in the germline V gene.